These T cell receptor beta chains were read from a single sample in a study of blood T cell repertoires in COVID-19. TCRdb's copy holds only in-frame clones and misses some; the assay was immunoSEQ multiplex PCR. The sample has about 370,000 clones, nearly 90% seen once; the top ten hold 6% to 7.5%. Sequenced sample: peripheral blood. All receptors derive from a man in his late teens or twenties with active or convalescent COVID-19. Both conserved end residues are trimmed from each CDR3. Fields, in order: J gene, V gene, CDR3 protein.

j_gene: TRBJ1-5
v_gene: TRBV21-1
CDR3aa: ASRGVRSNQPQH

j_gene: TRBJ1-1
v_gene: TRBV29-1
CDR3aa: SVSRQGGYLEAF

j_gene: TRBJ2-1
v_gene: TRBV7-3
CDR3aa: ASSLAGGISYNEQF

j_gene: TRBJ2-5
v_gene: TRBV2
CDR3aa: ASMETSGGQETQY

j_gene: TRBJ1-2
v_gene: TRBV24-1
CDR3aa: ATSERTGSGYT

j_gene: TRBJ1-1
v_gene: TRBV6-5
CDR3aa: ASSRRTGVNTEAF

j_gene: TRBJ2-2
v_gene: TRBV9
CDR3aa: ASTREGELF

j_gene: TRBJ1-2
v_gene: TRBV4-2
CDR3aa: ASSQELGREDGYT

j_gene: TRBJ2-1
v_gene: TRBV19
CDR3aa: ASSQGGTHNEQF

j_gene: TRBJ1-6
v_gene: TRBV27
CDR3aa: ASSIDRGAPLH

j_gene: TRBJ1-1
v_gene: TRBV4-1
CDR3aa: ASSQSAAAFQTEAF

j_gene: TRBJ1-2
v_gene: TRBV6-5
CDR3aa: AVTGDYGYT

j_gene: TRBJ1-5
v_gene: TRBV28
CDR3aa: ASSLFLARGLLNQPQH

j_gene: TRBJ2-1
v_gene: TRBV27
CDR3aa: ASSAGTSVHEQF

j_gene: TRBJ2-3
v_gene: TRBV15
CDR3aa: ATSRPGTSGTPSTDTQY

j_gene: TRBJ1-2
v_gene: TRBV12-3/TRBV12-4
CDR3aa: ASSPGTASGYT

j_gene: TRBJ2-1
v_gene: TRBV7-9
CDR3aa: ASSPRTGLEFDNEQF

j_gene: TRBJ1-2
v_gene: TRBV12-3/TRBV12-4
CDR3aa: ASSPPTGYGYT

j_gene: TRBJ2-7
v_gene: TRBV29-1
CDR3aa: SVGGQYYEQY

j_gene: TRBJ2-1
v_gene: TRBV4-3
CDR3aa: ASSQDINRPGGYNEQF

j_gene: TRBJ2-7
v_gene: TRBV4-2
CDR3aa: ASSSRTETYEQY

j_gene: TRBJ1-1
v_gene: TRBV6-5
CDR3aa: ASSRGQDTEAF

j_gene: TRBJ2-3
v_gene: TRBV18
CDR3aa: ASSPAGLQY

j_gene: TRBJ2-3
v_gene: TRBV15
CDR3aa: ATSNGKGTDTQY

j_gene: TRBJ1-2
v_gene: TRBV9
CDR3aa: ASSASGGLDYGYT

j_gene: TRBJ1-3
v_gene: TRBV6-6
CDR3aa: ASSYSGGSGNTIY

j_gene: TRBJ2-5
v_gene: TRBV24-1
CDR3aa: ATSDFEGTHQETQY

j_gene: TRBJ2-7
v_gene: TRBV2
CDR3aa: ASSMGTGATYEQY

j_gene: TRBJ1-5
v_gene: TRBV18
CDR3aa: ASSPTGGGGPQH

j_gene: TRBJ2-3
v_gene: TRBV5-1
CDR3aa: ASSVSLTSGSTDTQY

j_gene: TRBJ1-5
v_gene: TRBV11-3
CDR3aa: AISTPPSGETKPNQPQH

j_gene: TRBJ1-1
v_gene: TRBV5-5
CDR3aa: ASSLAPVNTEAF

j_gene: TRBJ2-1
v_gene: TRBV5-1
CDR3aa: ASNAGRGSYNEQF

j_gene: TRBJ2-1
v_gene: TRBV7-2
CDR3aa: ASSLSGGNNNEQF

j_gene: TRBJ2-5
v_gene: TRBV5-4
CDR3aa: ASEGGGRETQY

j_gene: TRBJ2-2
v_gene: TRBV7-7
CDR3aa: ASSPVGGAGELF

j_gene: TRBJ2-7
v_gene: TRBV5-5
CDR3aa: ASSPRTGFTDEQY

j_gene: TRBJ1-2
v_gene: TRBV6-2/TRBV6-3
CDR3aa: ASSVHSENYGYT